This T cell receptor (beta chain) was sequenced in a study of blood T cell repertoires in COVID-19. As for the study in general: Material from acute and convalescent COVID-19 was sourced from the United States, Italy and Spain. PBMCs, B-cell-depleted T cells, or T cells were the source of the cDNA or gDNA that made up the material.

J lost 0 bases, V lost 9 bases, and 0 bases had no gene match. The length of the CDR3 is 14 residues. Germline CDR1 SEHNR, CDR2 FQNEAQ (reference sequence). As processed by the authors: Estimation of nucleated cell counts was performed using reference gene primer amplification. This table comes from immunoSEQ multiplex PCR, and its TCRdb copy is limited to in-frame clones, with some not included. V, J and clone size were drawn from that table, and D and trimming were deduced from the DNA. The sample consists of around 300,000 clones, approximately 86% of them appearing once. Sequencing was done on a sample of peripheral blood. The receptor's source is a man aged 18 to 30 with active or convalescent COVID-19. The chain is built from TRBV7-9 and TRBJ2-2; TRBD2 agrees at 11 bases. The DNA of the CDR3 is TGTGCCAGGACTAGCGGGGCGAACACCGGGGAGCTGTTTTTT. Encoded protein: CARTSGANTGELFF.